These 13 T cell receptor beta chains came from one sample sequenced in a study of cytomegalovirus exposure and HLA in healthy donors. The PCR made use of 60 Vbeta and 13 Jbeta primers. The data were produced by immunoSEQ multiplex PCR, yet TCRdb's version contains in-frame clones alone and is incomplete. In the table there are fewer than 250,000 clones, 60% to 80% of which are singletons. The sequenced sample consisted of PBMCs. These receptors were obtained from a woman under 30 in good health and CMV-seronegative.

This chain links TRBV7-2 with TRBJ2-1, with D perhaps TRBD2 (5 bases). The CDR3 extends over 15 amino acids. Germline values: CDR1 SGHTA, CDR2 FQGNSA. Between the trimmed V and J ends, which lost 2 bases and 8 bases, there was a span of 16 bases. CDR3 nucleotide sequence: TGTGCCAGCAGCTTACGGGTTTCGGGGTACGATGAGCAGTTCTTC. Protein: CASSLRVSGYDEQFF.

The chain recombines TRBV2 with TRBJ2-1; no reliable D call. Germline lookup yields CDR1 SNHLY and CDR2 FYNNEI. There are 15 residues in the CDR3. V dropped 2 bases and J dropped 0 bases, with 8 bases sitting between them. For the CDR3, the DNA is TGTGCCAGCAGTGAACGAGCCCTCTCCTACAATGAGCAGTTCTTC. Its protein product is CASSERALSYNEQFF.

CDR3 in amino acids: CASSPTTSGEQFF. DNA for the CDR3: TGTGCCAGCAGCCCCACCACTAGCGGCGAGCAGTTCTTC. The chain recombines TRBV2 with TRBJ2-1, with 8 positions matching TRBD2. V trimming: 6 bases; J trimming: 10 bases; junction bases outside the gene matches: 8. Germline loops: CDR1 SNHLY, CDR2 FYNNEI. CDR3 length: 13 amino acids.

The genes are TRBV29-1 and TRBJ1-2, with D possibly TRBD1 on 5 matching bases. Germline assignment: CDR1 SQVTM and CDR2 ANQGSEA. The CDR3 sequence is 12 residues long. The ends were cut back, 0 bases at V and 5 bases at J, with 7 bases in the middle. In DNA form, the CDR3 reads TGCAGCGTTGAAGAAGGGGAATATGGCTACACCTTC. Translation gives CSVEEGEYGYTF.

This clone is a singleton in its sample. The chain couples TRBV6-6 to TRBJ1-1, with a tentative D call TRBD1 (5 bases). With 2 bases removed from V and 4 bases from J, the gap between germline ends came to 14 bases. CDR1 MNHNY and CDR2 SVGAGI come from the germline V gene (reference sequence). This CDR3 spans 15 amino acids. In DNA form, the CDR3 reads TGTGCCAGCAGTTACCCTGACATGGGGGGCACTGAAGCTTTCTTT. This sequence encodes CASSYPDMGGTEAFF.

The V call is TRBV7-9, the J call TRBJ2-5, with a possible D match to TRBD1 (7 bases). Germline values: CDR1 SEHNR, CDR2 FQNEAQ (reference sequence). The CDR3 contains 14 residues. Trimming left V 4 bases short and J 3 bases short, with 12 bases between. CDR3 nucleotides: TGTGCCAGCAGCTCGCGGGACAGTAAAGAGACCCAGTACTTC. Translating gives CASSSRDSKETQYF. Variable domain in full (rest from reference TRBV7-9 and TRBJ2-5): DTGVSQNPRHKITKRGQNVTFRCDPISEHNRLYWYRQTLGQGPEFLTYFQNEAQLEKSRLLSDRFSAERPKGSFSTLEIQRTEQGDSAMYLCASSSRDSKETQYFGPGTRLLVL.

The V call is TRBV5-8, the J call TRBJ1-1, with D maybe TRBD1 (5 bases). Germline V gene sequence: CDR1 SGHTS, CDR2 YDEGEE. Trimming took off 2 bases at V and 0 bases at J, with 11 bases between the two ends. CDR3 length equals 15 residues. The CDR3 loop is CASSLQSGMNTEAFF. The CDR3 DNA reads TGTGCCAGCAGCTTACAGTCAGGGATGAACACTGAAGCTTTCTTT.

The gene calls are TRBV28 and TRBJ1-1, with D hard to call. The CDR3 covers 12 residues. V was shortened by 7 bases and J by 5 bases, with 11 bases between the two germline ends. In germline, CDR1 is MDHEN, CDR2 SYDVKM. The CDR3 sequence: CASMEKQTEAFF. The CDR3 bases are TGTGCCAGCATGGAAAAACAGACTGAAGCTTTCTTT.

This chain uses TRBV28 with TRBJ1-6, with TRBD1 matching 10 bases. Trimming at V came to 5 bases and at J to 7 bases, leaving 11 bases not matched to a gene. CDR3 length: 17 amino acids. Germline V gene sequence: CDR1 MDHEN, CDR2 SYDVKM. CDR3 in DNA: TGTGCCAGCAGTCTCTTGACAGGGGGCCAGGGAAATTCACCCCTCCACTTT. Its protein product is CASSLLTGGQGNSPLHF.

This chain joins TRBV2 and TRBJ2-7; a weak D match, TRBD2 (5 bases). Deletions cut 10 bases from V and 3 bases from J, with 16 bases between. The CDR3 contains 13 residues. Per germline, CDR1 SNHLY and CDR2 FYNNEI. This chain's CDR3 is CAIEDPRGYEQYF. Written as DNA, the CDR3 is TGTGCCATCGAGGACCCCCGGGGCTACGAGCAGTACTTC.

The genes are TRBV19 and TRBJ2-7, with 11 nucleotides matching TRBD2. Germline V gives CDR1 LNHDA, CDR2 SQIVND (reference sequence). The CDR3 loop spans 14 amino acids. V shed 6 bases and J 3 bases; nucleotides not matched to a gene: 4. CDR3 DNA: TGTGCCAGTAGCCTAGCGGGAGGTTACTACGAGCAGTACTTC. It codes for CASSLAGGYYEQYF.

This chain uses TRBV14 with TRBJ1-4, with TRBD1 matching 9 bases. CDR3 length equals 17 residues. Losses at the gene ends were 2 bases for V and 6 bases for J; bases not matched to a gene: 10. Germline V gene data show CDR1 as SGHDN and CDR2 as FVKESK. The CDR3 DNA is TGTGCCAGCAGCCAAAACGTACAGGGGGCTGGTGATGAAAAACTGTTTTTT. This sequence encodes CASSQNVQGAGDEKLFF.

The gene calls are TRBV28 and TRBJ2-3; 10 bases match TRBD2. CDR1 is MDHEN, CDR2 SYDVKM, per germline. There are 16 residues in the CDR3. With 3 bases clipped from V and 5 bases from J, the junction kept 8 bases outside the gene matches. CDR3 bases: TGTGCCAGCAGTTTTCCTAGCGGGAGCTCCTTAGATACGCAGTATTTT. It codes for CASSFPSGSSLDTQYF.